Listed below are T cell receptor beta chains from one sample, sequenced in a study of blood T cell repertoires in COVID-19. Libraries were prepared by immunoSEQ multiplex PCR; TCRdb keeps only in-frame clonotypes and omits some of them. The repertoire consists of some 220,000 clones, with approximately 90% occurring once and the leading ten covering more than 3%. The sample comprised PBMCs or T cells enriched from blood (not recorded which). These TCRs come from a woman aged 18-29 years in a cohort exposed to, infected with or recovered from COVID-19 (not recorded which). Both conserved end residues are trimmed from each CDR3. The order of the fields is V gene, J gene, CDR3 protein.

TRBV7-9	TRBJ1-2	ASSLGGLPGYGYT
TRBV6-5	TRBJ2-7	ASSYSAGGADEQY
TRBV5-1	TRBJ2-3	ASSSFRDRVDSDTQY
TRBV3-1/TRBV3-2	TRBJ2-5	ASSRTSEETQY
TRBV3-1/TRBV3-2	TRBJ2-5	ASSQDRDRDPWETQY
TRBV9	TRBJ1-4	ASSVGGQNEKLF
TRBV7-2	TRBJ2-1	ASSPLSAGGEF
TRBV19	TRBJ1-1	ASTNSGMNTEAF
TRBV28	TRBJ2-2	ASSLGASRTGELF
TRBV5-1	TRBJ1-2	ASSLVQDRGLEGYT
TRBV5-5	TRBJ1-2	ASSLQGKIGGYT
TRBV29-1	TRBJ1-2	SVDGTAST
TRBV18	TRBJ1-4	ASSPRRVRDEKLF
TRBV6-1	TRBJ1-1	ASSEWGGLNTEAF
TRBV29-1	TRBJ1-2	SVEDNSYGYT
TRBV3-1/TRBV3-2	TRBJ2-3	ASSPRLAGGGGTQY
TRBV19	TRBJ2-7	ASSVAGGIPYEQY
TRBV2	TRBJ2-1	ASSEFSSYNEQF
TRBV6-5	TRBJ2-2	ASGSRGTGELF
TRBV6-5	TRBJ2-5	ASSYSGASGGETQY
TRBV7-3	TRBJ2-3	ASSFLAATDTQY
TRBV7-6	TRBJ1-2	ASSPAGGSVYGYT
TRBV5-1	TRBJ1-1	ASSLAVGTEAF
TRBV6-1	TRBJ2-2	ASSEGQGTSANTGELF
TRBV7-9	TRBJ1-2	ASSWSSSGYGYT
TRBV10-1	TRBJ1-1	ASNSPQGTLNTEAF
TRBV6-1	TRBJ1-5	ASSDPPRDRVYQPQH
TRBV5-1	TRBJ2-7	ASSPGLAGNEQY
TRBV18	TRBJ1-1	ASSPQGGTEAF